This passage covers 30 T cell receptor beta chains from one sample sequenced in a study of blood T cell repertoires in COVID-19. TCRdb keeps only in-frame clones here, not all; method: immunoSEQ multiplex PCR. The sample lists about 250,000 clones, approximately 84% occurring once. The material sequenced was peripheral blood. These receptors were taken from a man aged 45 to 65 with acute or convalescent COVID-19.

The chain joins TRBV3-1 (or the pseudogene TRBV3-2) to TRBJ2-3; the D is unclear. Germline CDR1 LGHDT, CDR2 YNNKEL (reference sequence). Deletions cut 0 bases from V and 12 bases from J, with 10 bases between. This CDR3 is built from 12 residues. As DNA, the CDR3 is TGTGCCAGCAGCCAAGATCCCTCTGGCCAGTATTTT. It encodes CASSQDPSGQYF.

The chain recombines TRBV6-5 with TRBJ1-1, with TRBD1 matching over 7 bases. This CDR3 is 11 amino acids long. Germline CDR1 is MNHEY and CDR2 is SVGAGI. The junction had 6 bases not matched to a gene; V was cut back by 9 bases and J by 8 bases. In nucleotides, the CDR3 is TGTGCCAGTTCAAACAGGGGCGAAGCTTTCTTT. It yields the protein CASSNRGEAFF.

This clone was seen a handful of times. V and J are TRBV6-5 and TRBJ1-5; D is ambiguous. Trimming removed 2 bases at V and 0 bases at J, with 11 bases between. The germline V gene has CDR1 MNHEY and CDR2 SVGAGI. There are 16 residues in the CDR3. CDR3 nucleotide sequence: TGTGCCAGCAGTTACCGATACGACTTTAGCAATCAGCCCCAGCATTTT. It is translated as CASSYRYDFSNQPQHF.

The chain carries TRBV28 and TRBJ2-7; the D gene is possibly TRBD2 (6 bases). Germline CDR1 is MDHEN and CDR2 is SYDVKM. The CDR3 is 14 residues long. Trimming pared 6 bases from V and 4 bases from J, leaving 16 bases between. The CDR3 spells CASRRSGGRYEQYF. In DNA, the CDR3 is TGTGCCAGCAGACGAAGCGGAGGGCGGTACGAGCAGTACTTC.

The rearrangement uses TRBV10-2 and TRBJ1-6; D perhaps matches TRBD1 (5 bases). Germline CDR1 reads WSHSY; CDR2 reads SAAADI. V was trimmed by 2 bases and J by 9 bases, leaving 17 bases between them. There are 16 residues in the CDR3. This chain's CDR3 is CASSEVQVTRSSPLHF. The CDR3 region has the DNA TGCGCCAGCAGTGAGGTACAGGTCACCCGTAGTTCACCCCTCCACTTT.

The J gene is TRBJ2-5, the V gene TRBV7-3; 7 bases are shared with TRBD2. The CDR3 loop spans 16 amino acids. Germline assignment: CDR1 SGHTA and CDR2 FQGTGA. The V gene end was trimmed by 3 bases and the J gene end by 2 bases; junction bases not matched to a gene: 9. This CDR3 reads CASSFWASGTQETQYF. The DNA of the CDR3 is TGTGCCAGCAGCTTCTGGGCTAGCGGAACTCAAGAGACCCAGTACTTC.

V is TRBV3-1 (or the pseudogene TRBV3-2) and J is TRBJ1-4; the match to TRBD1 covers 9 bases. Looked up from germline, CDR1 is LGHDT and CDR2 is YNNKEL (reference sequence). V lost 6 bases and J lost 8; bases outside the gene matches: 7. CDR3 size: 14 residues. CDR3 sequence: CASSLGQGREKLFF. In DNA form, the CDR3 reads TGTGCCAGCAGTCTGGGACAGGGAAGGGAAAAACTGTTTTTT.

This chain links TRBV5-1 with TRBJ1-1; TRBD1 aligns across 9 bases. The CDR3 is 15 amino acids. V shed 4 bases, J shed 5 bases, and the junction held 9 bases outside the gene matches. Germline V CDR1 and CDR2: SGHRS, YFSETQ. The CDR3 reads CASSGGQGIGTEAFF. The DNA for the CDR3 is TGCGCCAGCAGCGGGGGACAGGGAATCGGGACTGAAGCTTTCTTT.

The gene calls are TRBV7-3 and TRBJ2-1; no clear D. Looked up from germline, CDR1 is SGHTA and CDR2 is FQGTGA. V gave up 1 base and J gave up 5 bases, with 6 bases separating them. This CDR3 region has 13 residues. CDR3 sequence reads: CASSLSVDNEQFF. The CDR3 coding sequence is TGTGCCAGCAGCTTAAGCGTCGACAATGAGCAGTTCTTC.

The V and J genes are TRBV12-3 or TRBV12-4 and TRBJ2-7; D call uncertain. The CDR3 extends over 13 amino acids. Trimming pared 0 bases from V and 5 bases from J, leaving 8 bases between. The CDR3 sequence is CASSLALSDEQYF. As DNA, the CDR3 is TGTGCCAGCAGTTTAGCCTTGTCCGACGAGCAGTACTTC.

The genes are TRBV18 and TRBJ2-1; D may be TRBD1 (5 bases). Germline V lookup: CDR1 KGHSH, CDR2 LQKENI. Trimming cost V 2 bases and J 9 bases, with 8 bases left between them. The CDR3 totals 12 residues. DNA of the CDR3: TGTGCCAGCTCACCAAGGGGTAGTGAGCAGTTCTTC. Amino acid sequence: CASSPRGSEQFF.

The rearrangement uses TRBV6-1 and TRBJ1-1; D unclear. In germline, CDR1 is MNHNS, CDR2 SASEGT. This CDR3 has 15 residues. The ends were cut back, 2 bases at V and 5 bases at J, with 15 bases in the middle. DNA of the CDR3: TGTGCCAGCAGTGAACTGGATCGGGTATATACTGAAGCTTTCTTT. Protein: CASSELDRVYTEAFF.

This chain joins TRBV5-1 and TRBJ2-1; 14 bases match TRBD2. CDR1 and CDR2 (germline): SGHRS, YFSETQ. CDR3 length: 17 amino acids. With 4 bases clipped from V and 5 bases from J, the junction kept 8 bases outside the gene matches. The CDR3 DNA reads TGCGCCAGCAGCATAAGGGGACTAGCGGGAGCTGACAATGAGCAGTTCTTC. This encodes CASSIRGLAGADNEQFF.

V usage is TRBV30 and J usage is TRBJ1-1; D unresolved. The germline V gene has CDR1 GTSNPN and CDR2 SVGIG (reference sequence). The germline V and J ends were trimmed by 1 base and 0 bases, with 9 bases remaining between them. CDR3 length: 14 amino acids. The CDR3 is CAWSAKQVNTEAFF. CDR3 bases: TGTGCCTGGAGTGCGAAGCAGGTGAACACTGAAGCTTTCTTT.

As DNA, the CDR3 is TGTGCCAGCTCACCTTACACCGGGACAGGGGGAAGTGTCAATGAGCAGTTCTTC. This translates into CASSPYTGTGGSVNEQFF. The V call is TRBV18, the J call TRBJ2-1; 11 bases align to TRBD1. V dropped 3 bases and J dropped 6; count of bases not matched to a gene: 13. This CDR3 comprises 18 residues. CDR1 and CDR2 from the germline V gene are KGHSH and LQKENI.

The CDR3 coding sequence is TGCGCCAGCAGCCGCTTAGGGGGTAACAAGAAGTCGGCTTTCTTT. The encoded protein is CASSRLGGNKKSAFF. The chain joins TRBV4-1 to TRBJ1-1, with a tentative D call TRBD1 (6 bases). Between the trimmed V and J ends, which lost 4 bases and 11 bases, there was a span of 23 bases. This CDR3 is 15 amino acids long. The V gene's germline CDR1 is MGHRA and CDR2 YSYEKL.

The chain uses TRBV7-9 and TRBJ2-1; the match to TRBD2 covers 7 bases. In germline, CDR1 is SEHNR, CDR2 FQNEAQ (reference sequence). This CDR3 comprises 14 residues. With V trimmed by 8 bases and J by 2 bases, 6 bases remained unmatched. CDR3 loop: CASCTSVTYNEQFF. In nucleotides, the CDR3 is TGTGCCAGCTGTACTAGCGTAACCTACAATGAGCAGTTCTTC.

V and J are TRBV7-9 and TRBJ2-7; 13 nucleotides line up with TRBD2. This CDR3 has 16 residues. The V and J ends lost 5 bases and 2 bases, in that order; junction bases with no gene match: 6. Germline CDR1 is SEHNR and CDR2 is FQNEAQ (reference sequence). The CDR3 is CASSPTGLAGTYEQYF. CDR3 DNA sequence: TGTGCCAGCAGCCCGACGGGACTAGCGGGAACCTACGAGCAGTACTTC.

The V call is TRBV19, the J call TRBJ1-5; the D is unclear. Per the germline V gene, CDR1 is LNHDA and CDR2 is SQIVND (reference sequence). The V gene lost 1 base and the J gene lost 11 bases, with 6 bases spanning the gap. This CDR3 has 11 residues. The DNA of the CDR3 is TGTGCCAGTAGTATAGGTCCCTCCCAGCATTTT. Translating gives CASSIGPSQHF.

V is TRBV9 and J is TRBJ2-1, with 8 nucleotides matching TRBD2. Germline lookup yields CDR1 SGDLS and CDR2 YYNGEE. V was clipped by 0 bases and J by 4 bases; unmatched bases: 3. The CDR3 is 15 residues long. Here the CDR3 reads CASSVEGGGYNEQFF. The CDR3 coding sequence is TGTGCCAGCAGCGTAGAAGGCGGGGGGTACAATGAGCAGTTCTTC.

This rearrangement joins TRBV10-1 to TRBJ2-2, with 8 positions matching TRBD1. Per germline, CDR1 WNHNN and CDR2 SYGVQD (reference sequence). There are 15 residues in the CDR3. The V gene end was trimmed by 4 bases and the J gene end by 6 bases; junction bases not matched to a gene: 7. The CDR3 bases are TGCGCCAGCAGTGGAGGAACAGGGGGTTCCGGGGAGCTGTTTTTT. Protein product: CASSGGTGGSGELFF.

In regard to this clone: The same CDR3 also results from other DNA sequences found in this sample. The chain combines TRBV9 with TRBJ2-3; D possibly corresponds to TRBD2 (6 bases). The CDR3 totals 14 residues. V was pared by 3 bases and J by 0 bases, with 8 bases between. Germline V gives CDR1 SGDLS, CDR2 YYNGEE. DNA of the CDR3: TGTGCCAGCAGCGCCGGAGGGAGCACAGATACGCAGTATTTT. It translates to CASSAGGSTDTQYF.

The chain links TRBV11-2 to TRBJ2-3, with no clear D. V lost 0 bases and J lost 0, with 16 bases in between. The CDR3 runs 18 residues. CDR1 and CDR2 from the germline V gene are SGHAT and FQNNGV. CDR3 in amino acids: CASSLDTYGTPSTDTQYF. The CDR3 DNA follows: TGTGCCAGCAGCTTAGATACGTATGGCACCCCTAGCACAGATACGCAGTATTTT.

The chain employs TRBV11-3 and TRBJ2-7; TRBD2 aligns across 11 bases. The CDR3 is 15 residues long. The germline CDR1 and CDR2 sequences are SGHNT and YENEEA. J lost 3 bases, V lost 4 bases, and 5 bases had no gene match. CDR3 nucleotide sequence: TGTGCCAGCAGCTCTCCGGGACTAGCGGACTACGAGCAGTACTTC. Protein product: CASSSPGLADYEQYF.

In its sample, this clone was seen a few times. The rearrangement joins TRBV27 to TRBJ2-1; 7 bases fit TRBD2. CDR3 length: 16 residues. V shed 3 bases and J 4 bases; nucleotides not matched to a gene: 9. Germline loops: CDR1 MNHEY, CDR2 SMNVEV (reference sequence). CDR3 DNA: TGTGCCAGCAGTTTCTCATGGCGGGGGTCATACAATGAGCAGTTCTTC. This encodes CASSFSWRGSYNEQFF.

This chain connects TRBV7-3 to TRBJ1-3; no definite D call. V lost 0 bases, J lost 4 bases, and 7 bases lay in between. Germline V CDR1 and CDR2: SGHTA, FQGTGA. This CDR3 has 14 residues. CDR3 amino acids: CASSLTATGNTIYF. Written as DNA, the CDR3 is TGTGCCAGCAGCTTAACAGCAACGGGAAACACCATATATTTT. Based on the CDR3 plus reference TRBV7-3 and TRBJ1-3, the full variable domain is GAGVSQTPSNKVTEKGKYVELRCDPISGHTALYWYRQSLGQGPEFLIYFQGTGAADDSGLPNDRFFAVRPEGSVSTLKIQRTERGDSAVYLCASSLTATGNTIYFGEGSWLTVV.

This sequence joins TRBV6-5 and TRBJ1-4, with D possibly matching TRBD1 (6 bases). Germline V gives CDR1 MNHEY, CDR2 SVGAGI. The CDR3 covers 15 residues. Trimming shortened V by 2 bases and J by 8 bases, and 15 bases separated the two germline ends. Written as DNA, the CDR3 is TGTGCCAGCAGTTACGCGGGGGGGCTGAGGGAAAAACTGTTTTTT. It yields the protein CASSYAGGLREKLFF.

The V gene is TRBV10-3, the J gene TRBJ1-3, with 7 bases lining up with TRBD1. The CDR3 has 16 amino acids. Germline V lookup: CDR1 ENHRY, CDR2 SYGVKD. Trimming at V came to 3 bases and at J to 0 bases, leaving 5 bases not matched to a gene. The DNA of the CDR3 is TGTGCCATCAGTGAAGAGGGGGCCATCTCTGGAAACACCATATATTTT. Amino acid sequence: CAISEEGAISGNTIYF.

The V call is TRBV13, the J call TRBJ2-2; tentatively, D is TRBD1 (6 bases). Trimming removed 4 bases at V and 4 bases at J, with 13 bases between. The CDR3 is made up of 15 amino acids. Looked up from germline, CDR1 is PRHDT and CDR2 is FYEKMQ (reference sequence). CDR3 DNA sequence: TGTGCCAGCAGCTACGGACAGAAGATCACCGGGGAGCTGTTTTTT. It encodes CASSYGQKITGELFF.

Note on this clone: This same CDR3 is encoded by further DNA sequences in the sample. V and J are TRBV19 and TRBJ1-1; D is uncertain. Germline V gives CDR1 LNHDA, CDR2 SQIVND (reference sequence). Trimming pared 3 bases from V and 2 bases from J, leaving 7 bases between. This CDR3 has 13 amino acids. The CDR3 protein is CASSIGGNTEAFF. The CDR3 nucleotides are TGTGCCAGTAGTATTGGAGGTAACACTGAAGCTTTCTTT.